Listed below are T cell receptor beta chains from one sample, sequenced in a study of shared clonotypes between healthy human individuals. Here immunoSEQ multiplex PCR was the method, and the copy in TCRdb shows in-frame clones only, minus some. The sample yields about 2.1 million clones, about 93% seen once. The sample comprised naive CD8+ T cells from PBMCs. These receptors all come from a man between 18 and 35 years old in good health. Some clones in this sample may be carry-over from other donors' samples. Each CDR3 is given with its conserved first and last residue. D genes are given only for firm matches. Only part of the rows carry a size: once, few, many, or a class if the clone is expanded.

v_call	clone_size	d_call	j_call	cdr3_nt	cdr3_aa
TRBV10-3	few	TRBD1	TRBJ2-7	TGTGCCATCGAAGACAGGGGCTACGAGCAGTACTTC	CAIEDRGYEQYF
TRBV6-6	-	-	TRBJ1-1	TGTGCCAGCAGTTACTCTCGGGGGGTGGGGACTGAAGCTTTCTTT	CASSYSRGVGTEAFF
TRBV28	once	-	TRBJ1-5	TGTGCCAGCAGTTTACGGTCGGATCAGCCCCAGCATTTT	CASSLRSDQPQHF
TRBV7-9	-	-	TRBJ2-3	TGTGCCAGCAGCTTAGATCAAGGCCTCAGGACAGATACGCAGTATTTT	CASSLDQGLRTDTQYF
TRBV5-6	-	TRBD2	TRBJ2-7	TGTGCCAGCAGCTTGGGGACTAGCGGGAGTGAGCAGTACTTC	CASSLGTSGSEQYF
TRBV27	once	-	TRBJ2-2	TGTGCCAGCAGTTTAACCCAGCCAGTCCGTCGGTCCGGGGAGCTGTTTTTT	CASSLTQPVRRSGELFF
TRBV10-1	-	-	TRBJ1-1	TGCGCCAGCAGTCCCGGGGTTTCGGGGAGTGAAGCTTTCTTT	CASSPGVSGSEAFF
TRBV11-2	once	TRBD1	TRBJ2-1	TGTGCCAGCAGCTTCTCACCGGGACAGGGCTCTTACAATGAGCAGTTCTTC	CASSFSPGQGSYNEQFF
TRBV11-2	-	TRBD2	TRBJ2-1	TGTGCCAGCAGCTTCAGCGGGGGGACCTACAATGAGCAGTTCTTC	CASSFSGGTYNEQFF
TRBV29-1	-	TRBD1	TRBJ2-1	TGCAGCGTCGATGACAGGGGGCGCGGGAGTGATCTTTACAATGAGCAGTTCTTC	CSVDDRGRGSDLYNEQFF
TRBV10-3	-	-	TRBJ2-7	TGTGCCATCAGTGTTGGGCAGACCTACGAGCAGTACTTC	CAISVGQTYEQYF
TRBV30	-	-	TRBJ2-5	TGTGCCTGGAGTGGATTAGCCCGCCAAGAGACCCAGTACTTC	CAWSGLARQETQYF
TRBV7-9	-	-	TRBJ2-5	TGTGCCAGCAGCTTACACAACAGGGTAGAGACCCAGTACTTC	CASSLHNRVETQYF
TRBV4-1	-	TRBD1	TRBJ2-2	TGCGCCAGCAGCCGCCGATGGGGGGACAGGTCATCCGGGGAGCTGTTTTTT	CASSRRWGDRSSGELFF
TRBV7-9	-	TRBD2	TRBJ2-3	TGTGCCAGCAGCCCCCGGACTAGCGGGAGTCGCACAGATACGCAGTATTTT	CASSPRTSGSRTDTQYF
TRBV9	-	-	TRBJ1-1	TGTGCCAGCAGCGTAGTTCTGGGGGGAAGTACTGAAGCTTTCTTT	CASSVVLGGSTEAFF
TRBV28	few	-	TRBJ2-2	TGTGCCAGCAGTACCGACAGGAACACCGGGGAGCTGTTTTTT	CASSTDRNTGELFF
TRBV10-2	many	-	TRBJ1-2	TGCGCCAGCAGTGAGTCCTATTCTGATAACTATGGCTACACCTTC	CASSESYSDNYGYTF
TRBV9	-	-	TRBJ2-7	TGTGCCAGCAGCCCGTTCGAGCGATCTTACGAGCAGTACTTC	CASSPFERSYEQYF
TRBV13	-	TRBD2	TRBJ2-1	TGTGCCAGCAGCGCACTAGCGGGAGGGTCCTACAATGAGCAGTTCTTC	CASSALAGGSYNEQFF
TRBV2	few	-	TRBJ2-1	TGTGCCAGCACGCCTGAAAATGAGCAGTTCTTC	CASTPENEQFF
TRBV29-1	-	-	TRBJ2-1	TGCAGCGTTGACGAAATAGGCAGTGGAAGCCCGAGTAAGTACAATGAGCAGTTCTTC	CSVDEIGSGSPSKYNEQFF
TRBV4-1	-	TRBD1	TRBJ2-7	TGCGCCAGCAGCCAAGATCCGGGGACAGGCTTCTCCTACGAGCAGTACTTC	CASSQDPGTGFSYEQYF
TRBV27	-	TRBD1	TRBJ2-7	TGTGCCAGCAGTAAACTGACAGGGAACTCCTACGAGCAGTACTTC	CASSKLTGNSYEQYF
TRBV25-1	-	-	TRBJ1-4	TGTGCCAGCAGTGAGAGCGGGTGGAATGAAAAACTGTTTTTT	CASSESGWNEKLFF
TRBV10-2	-	-	TRBJ1-6	TGCGCCAGCAGTGGTGTCGTCGATTCACCCCTCCACTTT	CASSGVVDSPLHF
TRBV28	-	TRBD1	TRBJ2-7	TGTGCCAGCAGTCCCGGGACAGGGGCCGACGAGCAGTACTTC	CASSPGTGADEQYF
TRBV11-2	-	-	TRBJ2-2	TGTGCCAGCAGCCTCAGGGTGGGCGCCACCGGGGAGCTGTTTTTT	CASSLRVGATGELFF
TRBV19	-	-	TRBJ2-7	TGTGCCAGTAGTATAGTGGGAATCTCCTACGAGCAGTACTTC	CASSIVGISYEQYF
TRBV7-6	-	TRBD1	TRBJ1-2	TGTGCCAGCAGAGATAGGGACAGGGGCACTTACACCTTC	CASRDRDRGTYTF
TRBV6-5	-	TRBD1	TRBJ2-1	TGTGCCAGCAGTTACTCTTGGACAGGATCATACAATGAGCAGTTCTTC	CASSYSWTGSYNEQFF
TRBV6-5	-	-	TRBJ2-1	TGTGCCGTGGGGGGCGGCAGCTCCTACAATGAGCAGTTCTTC	CAVGGGSSYNEQFF
TRBV4-1	-	-	TRBJ2-7	TGCGCCAGCAGCCAAGAAGGGTCAGGGGTACAGAACGAGCAGTACTTC	CASSQEGSGVQNEQYF
TRBV27	-	-	TRBJ2-3	TGTGCCAGCTATCATCGAGGCGGCCAGTATTTT	CASYHRGGQYF
TRBV13	-	TRBD1	TRBJ2-7	TGTGCCAGCAGCCCCCCCGGGACAGAGTATTACGAGCAGTACTTC	CASSPPGTEYYEQYF
TRBV21-1	-	-	TRBJ2-7	TGTGCCAGCAGCAATAAGGACCCAGAAGGGGAGCAGTACTTC	CASSNKDPEGEQYF
TRBV19	-	-	TRBJ1-1	TGTGCCAGTAGTATACAGCGGGAGGGCACTGAAGCTTTCTTT	CASSIQREGTEAFF
TRBV27	-	-	TRBJ2-7	TGTGCCAGCAGTTTTGGGACTATACAGGGGGAGCAGTACTTC	CASSFGTIQGEQYF
TRBV28	-	TRBD2	TRBJ2-1	TGTGCCAGCAGTTTAATTAGCGGGAGATACTCCTACAATGAGCAGTTCTTC	CASSLISGRYSYNEQFF
TRBV27	-	TRBD1	TRBJ2-7	TGTGCCAGCAGTTCCCATTTACAGGGGGTACGGGAGCAGTACTTC	CASSSHLQGVREQYF
TRBV4-1	-	TRBD2	TRBJ2-1	TGCGCCAGCAGCCACGCGGGACTAGCGGACAATGAGCAGTTCTTC	CASSHAGLADNEQFF
TRBV7-2	-	-	TRBJ2-7	TGTGCCAGCAGCTTAGCCCACAGGGACGAGCAGTACTTC	CASSLAHRDEQYF
TRBV6-1	-	-	TRBJ1-2	TGTGCCAGCAGTGAAGCGCGGGTTTATGGCTACACCTTC	CASSEARVYGYTF
TRBV19	-	TRBD1	TRBJ1-5	TGTGCCAGTAGTGCCCCGGAGTTGACAGGGTGGAATCAGCCCCAGCATTTT	CASSAPELTGWNQPQHF
TRBV2	-	TRBD1	TRBJ2-1	TGTGCCAGCAGAGACAGGGGAGGAGGGCGCAATGAGCAGTTCTTC	CASRDRGGGRNEQFF
TRBV11-1	-	-	TRBJ1-1	TGTGCCAGCAGCTTGACAGTGAACTATGAAGCTTTCTTT	CASSLTVNYEAFF
TRBV27	-	-	TRBJ1-1	TGTGCCAGCAGTTTATTGTTCGAGGGGAGAGATGGGGCTGAAGCTTTCTTT	CASSLLFEGRDGAEAFF
TRBV7-2	-	-	TRBJ2-3	TGTGCCAGCAGCGACACTTACCTCCCACCCGATACGCAGTATTTT	CASSDTYLPPDTQYF
TRBV6-1	-	-	TRBJ2-1	TGTGCCAGCAGTGAAGCACCCGTCCGCTCCTACAATGAGCAGTTCTTC	CASSEAPVRSYNEQFF
TRBV27	-	TRBD1	TRBJ1-5	TGTGCCAGCAGTATCGGGACAGGATCTCAGCCCCAGCATTTT	CASSIGTGSQPQHF
TRBV10-1	-	TRBD1	TRBJ2-7	TGCGCCAGCAGTGATCGGGGACAGCCTCCCTACGAGCAGTACTTC	CASSDRGQPPYEQYF
TRBV11-2	-	-	TRBJ1-4	TGTGCCAGCAGCTTATACCGAGGGGTTAATGAAAAACTGTTTTTT	CASSLYRGVNEKLFF
TRBV6-6	-	-	TRBJ2-1	TGTGCCAGCAGTCCCAACAATGAGCAGTTCTTC	CASSPNNEQFF
TRBV7-9	-	-	TRBJ2-1	TGTGCCAGCAGCTTACCCTCTAACAATGAGCAGTTCTTC	CASSLPSNNEQFF